Each of the 25 T cell receptor beta chains below was sequenced from the same sample in a study of tumor-infiltrating lymphocytes in primary liver carcinoma. Bulk tissue was left unsorted, and RNA and DNA were co-extracted from about 19-30 mg of it. TCR beta cDNA was made from 400 to 500 ng total RNA with a constant-region primer. Amplification in three nested multiplex PCR rounds with slightly modified ARM-PCR gave rise to TCR beta libraries. With TRBV1-TRBV30 forward primers and a C-beta reverse primer, the first two PCR rounds were run for 10 to 11 cycles each. One entry per CDR3 protein, called by TCRdb with MiXCR from the multiplex PCR reads. The sample includes more than 90,000 distinct CDR3 sequences, around 66% of them seen just once. The sequenced sample consisted of liver tumor tissue from sampling region 2. Noted subset: tumor region T2, inferior pole. These receptors all stem from a woman in her sixties or seventies with primary liver carcinoma and hepatitis B virus infection.

Notes on this clonotype: Sequence at one end of the junction differs from germline and may be a read error. The V call is TRBV11-2, the J call TRBJ1-4; possibly TRBD1 for D (6 bases). This CDR3 is built from 15 residues. In germline, CDR1 is SGHAT, CDR2 FQNNGV. The CDR3 bases are TGTGCCGGCAGCTTCGAGGGGGGCGAAAATGAAAAACTGTTTTTT. This translates into CAGSFEGGENEKLFF.

Concerning this clonotype: A much larger clone lies a single base off, so this may be a read error. The conserved phenylalanine or tryptophan normally closing the CDR3 is absent here, so this likely arose from a read error. This chain joins TRBV30 and TRBJ2-7, with 9 nucleotides matching TRBD1. The germline V gene has CDR1 GTSNPN and CDR2 SVGIG (reference sequence). This CDR3 is built from 14 residues. With 0 bases clipped from V and 4 bases from J, the junction kept 4 bases outside the gene matches. CDR3 region: CAWSVGTGWYEQYY. Written as DNA, the CDR3 is TGTGCCTGGAGTGTAGGGACAGGGTGGTACGAGCAGTACTAC.

In its sample, this clonotype was seen many times. The chain employs TRBV5-6 and TRBJ1-4; D gene ambiguous. Trimming stripped 4 bases from V and 6 bases from J, with 10 bases between. Germline CDR1 and CDR2: SGHDT and YYEEEE. This CDR3 has 13 residues. The CDR3 DNA follows: TGTGCCAGCAGCGGCAGACGGCATGAAAAACTGTTTTTT. It encodes CASSGRRHEKLFF.

Note on this clonotype: At one end the junction does not follow the germline gene, possibly because of a read error. The rearrangement joins TRBV6-5 to TRBJ1-5; TRBD1 is a possible D gene (5 bases). Per germline, CDR1 MNHEY and CDR2 SVGAGI. The CDR3 runs 15 residues. The CDR3 DNA reads as TGTGCCAGCAGCCCCGGGGCCCTTATCGGCCAGCCCCACTATTTT. Translation: CASSPGALIGQPHYF.

A word on this clonotype: This may be a read error: a much more frequent sequence differs by one nucleotide. V gene TRBV29-1 combines with J gene TRBJ2-1; 10 positions agree with TRBD1. The germline CDR1 and CDR2 sequences are SQVTM and ANQGSEA. CDR3 length: 14 amino acids. The CDR3 region is CSVGRDRGNNERFF. The CDR3 nucleotides are TGCAGCGTTGGAAGGGACAGGGGTAACAATGAGCGGTTCTTC.

The rearrangement uses TRBV18 and TRBJ2-7, with D tentatively TRBD1 (6 bases). Trimming shortened V by 5 bases and J by 4 bases, and 21 bases separated the two germline ends. CDR3 length: 16 amino acids. Per germline, CDR1 KGHSH and CDR2 LQKENI. In DNA, the CDR3 is TGTGCCAGCTCAGCCCTGACAGGAAGGGGCCAATACGAGCAGTACTTC. Translating gives CASSALTGRGQYEQYF.

V usage is TRBV28 and J usage is TRBJ2-2; 9 bases align to TRBD1. The length of the CDR3 is 12 residues. CDR1 is MDHEN, CDR2 SYDVKM, per germline. V lost 10 bases to trimming and J lost 6 bases; unmatched junction nucleotides: 3. The CDR3 bases are TGTGCCAACAGACAGGGGGCCGGGGAGCTGTTTTTT. Protein sequence: CANRQGAGELFF. Based on the CDR3 plus reference TRBV28 and TRBJ2-2, the full variable domain is DVKVTQSSRYLVKRTGEKVFLECVQDMDHENMFWYRQDPGLGLRLIYFSYDVKMKEKGDIPEGYSVSREKKERFSLILESASTNQTSMYLCANRQGAGELFFGEGSRLTVL.

The chain couples TRBV11-3 to TRBJ2-1, with 9 bases aligning to TRBD2. The CDR3 contains 17 residues. J gave up 11 bases and V 3 bases, and 17 bases lay outside the gene matches. The germline CDR1 and CDR2 sequences are SGHNT and YENEEA. Here the CDR3 reads CASSFGGPREGRDKQFF. CDR3 DNA: TGTGCCAGCAGCTTCGGTGGGCCGCGGGAGGGCCGCGATAAGCAGTTCTTC.

V and J are TRBV28 and TRBJ1-4; D may be TRBD1 (6 bases). CDR1 is MDHEN, CDR2 SYDVKM, per germline. The length of the CDR3 is 15 residues. The CDR3 coding sequence is TGTGACATCAGTGAGGCGGGGGCTCGCGATGAAAAACTGTTTTTT. Protein product: CDISEAGARDEKLFF.

In its sample, this clonotype was seen many times. The V call is TRBV29-1, the J call TRBJ2-3; 11 bases line up with TRBD1. Looked up from germline, CDR1 is SQVTM and CDR2 is ANQGSEA. The CDR3 is made up of 13 amino acids. Unmatched junction bases numbered 3, after V lost 6 bases and J lost 4 bases. CDR3 sequence: CSVGQGGADTQYF. DNA for the CDR3: TGCAGCGTGGGACAGGGGGGGGCAGATACGCAGTATTTT.

The V gene is TRBV6-1, the J gene TRBJ2-1; D ambiguous. The CDR3 sequence is 15 residues long. Deletions cut 9 bases from V and 5 bases from J, with 20 bases between. Germline-derived CDR1 and CDR2 are MNHNS and SASEGT. CDR3: CASMKAFPANNEQFF. In nucleotides, the CDR3 is TGTGCCAGTATGAAAGCTTTCCCGGCTAACAATGAGCAGTTCTTC.

This clonotype was recorded only once. The conserved phenylalanine or tryptophan is not found at the CDR3 terminus, so this likely reflects a read error. The chain links TRBV11-2 to TRBJ2-1; D is possibly TRBD2 (5 bases). V lost 5 bases and J 9 bases, leaving 23 bases between the germline ends. Germline V gene lookup returns CDR1 SGHAT and CDR2 FQNNGV. CDR3 length equals 16 residues. CDR3 sequence: CASSRLYPEVASEQFL. CDR3 nucleotide sequence: TGTGCCAGCAGCCGACTATACCCCGAGGTTGCCAGTGAGCAGTTCTTA.

V gene TRBV2 combines with J gene TRBJ1-2; possibly TRBD1 for D (6 bases). Germline lookup yields CDR1 SNHLY and CDR2 FYNNEI. Trimming removed 2 bases at V and 0 bases at J, with 13 bases between. This CDR3 is 16 amino acids long. The CDR3 loop is CASSESRTATNYGYTF. Written as DNA, the CDR3 is TGTGCCAGCAGTGAATCAAGGACAGCGACTAACTATGGCTACACCTTC.

In regard to this clonotype: One junction end does not reproduce the germline sequence, and a read error may be involved. V gene TRBV5-1 combines with J gene TRBJ2-3; maybe TRBD1 (6 bases). Germline V gene sequence: CDR1 SGHRS, CDR2 YFSETQ. This CDR3 is built from 15 residues. This chain's CDR3 is CASSLQGHFTDMQYF. CDR3 in DNA: TGCGCCAGCAGCTTACAGGGACACTTTACAGATATGCAGTATTTT. The whole variable domain, filled in from reference TRBV5-1 and TRBJ2-3, reads KAGVTQTPRYLIKTRGQQVTLSCSPISGHRSVSWYQQTPGQGLQFLFEYFSETQRNKGNFPGRFSGRQFSNSRSEMNVSTLELGDSALYLCASSLQGHFTDMQYFGPGTRLTVL.

This clonotype was seen at least ten times. The chain carries TRBV4-2 and TRBJ2-2; unclear D gene. Germline V CDR1 and CDR2: LGHNA, YNFKEQ. Trimming shortened V by 0 bases and J by 3 bases, and 5 bases separated the two germline ends. The length of the CDR3 is 14 residues. The CDR3 coding sequence is TGTGCCAGCAGCCAAGATCTGGACACCGGGGAGCTGTTTTTT. Residues: CASSQDLDTGELFF.

The rearrangement uses TRBV11-2 and TRBJ1-2, with TRBD1 as a possible D gene (5 bases). The CDR3 loop spans 13 amino acids. Trimming shortened V by 8 bases and J by 8 bases, and 18 bases separated the two germline ends. CDR1 SGHAT and CDR2 FQNNGV come from the germline V gene. The CDR3 DNA is TGTGCCAGCGGTTCCGGGACGGGATACGGCTACACCTTC. Translated: CASGSGTGYGYTF.

Details on this clonotype: As the CDR3 is not closed by the conserved phenylalanine or tryptophan, this likely results from a read error. V and J are TRBV6-2 or TRBV6-3 and TRBJ2-3; a weak D match, TRBD2 (6 bases). The CDR3 extends over 14 amino acids. Germline CDR1 and CDR2: MNHEY and SVGEGT. DNA for the CDR3: TGTGCCAGCAGTTACGGGGGGTCCACAGATAGGCAGTATTTG. Its protein product is CASSYGGSTDRQYL.

This clonotype was counted a single time. The chain combines TRBV19 with TRBJ2-7; perhaps TRBD1 as D (6 bases). CDR3 length: 14 amino acids. The V end was cut by 4 bases, the J end by 7 bases, with 17 bases between. CDR1 and CDR2 from the germline V gene are LNHDA and SQIVND (reference sequence). The CDR3 DNA reads as TGTGCCAGTAGTACCGGGACACGGGGAGAAGAGCAGTACTTC. Translating gives CASSTGTRGEEQYF.

About this clonotype: At one boundary the junction diverges from the germline segment, which might be a read error. The V and J genes are TRBV7-3 and TRBJ1-1, with a possible D match to TRBD1 (5 bases). This CDR3 is 13 amino acids long. The germline CDR1 and CDR2 sequences are SGHTA and FQGTGA. The CDR3 DNA reads as TGCGCCAGCAGCTTAACGTGGGGCGCTGAAGCTTTCTTT. Its protein is CASSLTWGAEAFF.

Remarks on this clonotype: The germline gene is not matched at one end of the junction; a read error may be the cause. The chain employs TRBV28 and TRBJ2-3, with a possible D match to TRBD2 (6 bases). The germline gives CDR1 MDHEN, CDR2 SYDVKM. The CDR3 contains 14 residues. CDR3: CASSLSGATDTLYF. CDR3 in DNA: TGTGCCAGCAGTCTATCGGGAGCGACAGATACGCTGTATTTT. The whole variable domain, remainder taken from reference TRBV28 and TRBJ2-3, is DVKVTQSSRYLVKRTGEKVFLECVQDMDHENMFWYRQDPGLGLRLIYFSYDVKMKEKGDIPEGYSVSREKKERFSLILESASTNQTSMYLCASSLSGATDTLYFGPGTRLTVL.

Comment on this clonotype: As the CDR3 is not closed by the conserved phenylalanine or tryptophan, this likely results from a read error. J is TRBJ2-7 and V is TRBV29-1, with 7 nucleotides matching TRBD2. V dropped 4 bases and J dropped 4; count of bases not matched to a gene: 10. Germline-derived CDR1 and CDR2 are SQVTM and ANQGSEA. This CDR3 is built from 14 residues. CDR3 loop: CSVVRTRDTYEQYS. CDR3 in DNA: TGCAGCGTTGTGAGGACTAGGGATACTTACGAGCAGTACTCC.

Details on this clonotype: This may arise from a read error, as a much more abundant clone is one base away. The rearrangement joins TRBV7-9 to TRBJ1-1; D unresolved. Germline-derived CDR1 and CDR2 are SEHNR and FQNEAQ (reference sequence). V was shortened by 4 bases and J by 3 bases, with 18 bases between the two germline ends. This CDR3 is built from 16 residues. The chain's CDR3 is CASSSPKGGFDTEAFF. The CDR3 nucleotides are TGTGCCAGCAGCTCACCTAAGGGAGGTTTCGACACTGAAGCTTTCTTT.

This chain connects TRBV30 to TRBJ1-2; maybe TRBD1 (5 bases). The CDR3 has 16 amino acids. V gave up 0 bases and J gave up 7 bases, with 21 bases separating them. The germline V gene encodes CDR1 GTSNPN and CDR2 SVGIG (reference sequence). Here the CDR3 DNA reads TGTGCCTGGAGTGTAATGACGGCTGGGGGTAGTGGTGGCTACACCTTC. It specifies CAWSVMTAGGSGGYTF.

Concerning this clonotype: The junction shows a germline mismatch at one end, possibly a read error. The gene calls are TRBV5-1 and TRBJ2-1, with D maybe TRBD1 (5 bases). The V gene's germline CDR1 is SGHRS and CDR2 YFSETQ. The CDR3 sequence is 15 residues long. DNA of the CDR3: TGCGCCAGCAGCTTGGGAGGACACACCTACAATGAGCATTTCTTC. Amino acids: CASSLGGHTYNEHFF.

The chain has TRBV10-3 and TRBJ1-1; 7 bases are shared with TRBD1. V dropped 11 bases and J dropped 3; count of bases not matched to a gene: 15. The germline gives CDR1 ENHRY, CDR2 SYGVKD. The CDR3 is 15 amino acids. DNA for the CDR3: TGTGCCGTTAGTGATATTGGGGGGACAGACACTGAAGCTTTCTTT. Translating it yields CAVSDIGGTDTEAFF.